This TCR beta chain derives from a study of graft-versus-host responses after intestinal transplantation. Across the study: Transplants given to recipients were multivisceral, liver-intestinal, or isolated intestinal. Every one of the recipients received anti-thymocyte globulin induction and afterwards took tacrolimus and steroids for around 3 years.

V trimming: 6 bases; J trimming: 6 bases; junction bases outside the gene matches: 11. Germline values: CDR1 SGHRS, CDR2 YFSETQ. CDR3 length: 17 amino acids. This table comes from immunoSEQ multiplex PCR, and its TCRdb copy is limited to in-frame clones, with some not included. This sample yields 130,000 to 150,000 clones, of which around 90% are seen a single time; 0.19% belongs to the top ten. Study-wide results and limits: Association was observed between peak circulating GvH clone levels and early post-transplant HvG declines. GvH clones detected in recipient marrow included some appearing first in ileum or blood.

Concerning this clone itself: Its antigen is undetermined.

The sample here was unstimulated CD4+ T cells sorted from spleen or lymph node cells, taken before intestinal transplant. This rearrangement joins TRBV5-1 to TRBJ2-1; 14 nucleotides align to TRBD2. The sequence was obtained from a human donor who received an intestinal transplant. CDR3 in amino acids: CASKYLGLAGVRNEQFF. For the CDR3, the DNA is TGCGCCAGCAAATATCTGGGACTAGCGGGAGTGCGCAATGAGCAGTTCTTC.